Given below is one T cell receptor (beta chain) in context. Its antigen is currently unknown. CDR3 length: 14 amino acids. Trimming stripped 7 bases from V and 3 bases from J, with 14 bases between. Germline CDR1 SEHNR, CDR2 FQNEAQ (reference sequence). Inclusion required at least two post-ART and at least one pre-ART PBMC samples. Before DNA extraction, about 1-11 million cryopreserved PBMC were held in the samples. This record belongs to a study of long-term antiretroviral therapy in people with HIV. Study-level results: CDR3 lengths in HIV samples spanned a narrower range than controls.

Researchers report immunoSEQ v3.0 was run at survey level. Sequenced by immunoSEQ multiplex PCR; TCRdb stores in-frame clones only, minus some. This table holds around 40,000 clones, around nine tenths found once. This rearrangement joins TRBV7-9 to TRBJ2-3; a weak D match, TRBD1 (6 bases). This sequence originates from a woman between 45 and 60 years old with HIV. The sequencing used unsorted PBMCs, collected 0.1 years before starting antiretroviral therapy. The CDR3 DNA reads TGTGCCAGCACGCAAGGGACAAAAACAGATACGCAGTATTTT. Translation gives CASTQGTKTDTQYF.